This TCR beta chain was captured in a study of blood T cell repertoires in COVID-19. Data came from immunoSEQ multiplex PCR; TCRdb stores just in-frame clones and leaves some out. The sample yields 170,000 or so clones, roughly four fifths seen once. V lost 3 bases and J lost 1; bases outside the gene matches: 1. This CDR3 contains 16 residues. CDR1 is SGDLS and CDR2 is YYNGEE in the germline V gene. This receptor was obtained from a woman in her sixties or seventies with COVID-19, enrolled during active disease. The sequenced material came from peripheral blood. The genes are TRBV9 and TRBJ2-1; 13 nucleotides line up with TRBD2. The CDR3 reads CASSGGLAGSYNEQFF. CDR3 nucleotides: TGTGCCAGCAGCGGGGGACTAGCGGGGTCCTACAATGAGCAGTTCTTC.